This TCR beta chain derives from a study of blood T cells in healthy people across ages (dated by TCRdb to between 2014 and 2017). Background for the entire study: In model experiments, roughly one uniquely barcoded TCR beta cDNA molecule per two T cells was captured by template switching. Two additional independent replicas of 1 million unique cDNA reads from the same blood draw were analyzed for two donors (one aged 18 to 30 and one aged 80 or older). Four age groups were formed from the donors: young (average approximately 15 years), middle-aged (less than 40), aged (more than 55) and long-lived (more than 75). To avoid experimental bias, donors of different ages were randomly spread across the sequencing lanes. To track age-related changes in TCR beta repertoire diversity, the study relied on deep sequencing normalized with unique cDNA molecular identifiers. Study-wide conclusions, independent of this receptor: There was a strong correlation between observed TCR beta diversity and the percentage of naive T cells measured by flow cytometry. Donor CMV infection status was unknown, potentially confounding age-related changes in expanded clonotypes. Observed TCR beta diversity per million T cells fell roughly linearly with age, and a significant reduction was already apparent by age roughly 40. Since profiling was done on bulk unsorted PBMCs, naive and antigen-experienced compartments could not be conclusively compared. Compared with the aged group, more naive CD4+ T cells, fewer expanded clones and increased TCR diversity were shown by the long-lived group, suggesting age selection. Estimates of total diversity based on one million sequenced T cells were regarded as lower bounds and as underestimates.

The donors were roughly 38 Caucasian individuals from Russia, aged about 6 to 95 years, who were systemically healthy. Approximately 10 milliliters of peripheral blood were collected from each donor into EDTA-treated Vacutainer tubes. Ficoll-Paque density-gradient centrifugation was used to isolate PBMCs, with at least 7 million per sample. Trizol reagent was used to extract total RNA from PBMCs, with at least 6 micrograms per sample. For every donor, flow cytometry on a PBMC aliquot measured the percentage of naive CD45RAhigh/CD27high T cells. The germline V gene (reference sequence) supplies CDR1 MNHEY and CDR2 SMNVEV. The CDR3 numbers 15 residues from cysteine through phenylalanine. Just CDR3 DNA is preserved here, 45 bases in frame from base 1. V and J are trimmed by 6 bases and 3 bases, and the gene matches miss 7 bases of the junction. Library preparation used 5' RACE. TCRdb records Illumina HiSeq 2500 as the sequencer. A second PCR of about 6 to 11 cycles was performed with a sample-barcoded 5' primer and a J-beta primer mix. Each TCR beta cDNA molecule received a unique molecular identifier from a template-switch 5' adaptor carrying 12 random nucleotides. Each sample yielded at least 3 million CDR3-containing paired-end reads. First-strand cDNA was synthesized from all RNA with the Mint cDNA synthesis kit, primed by a TRBC-specific oligonucleotide. After uracil-DNA glycosylase treatment, a first 18-cycle PCR used universal primers M1SS and BC2_uni_R on all cDNA. Turning to the authors' computational methods: For normalization, 1 million high-quality reads were randomly selected from each sample, with every read carrying a distinct molecular identifier. Reads with shared molecular identifiers were discarded instead of being binned into consensus sequences. CDR3 identification, clonotype clustering and error correction used MiTCR with a Q25 quality threshold and the strictest error-elimination algorithm. A nonparametric unseen species model with Euler transformation was used to estimate a lower bound on total TCR beta diversity. TCRdb trimmed the raw reads at Q25, called clones with MiXCR and kept productive beta chains. Rows matching on CDR3 protein sequence are summarized as one entry with the most common DNA and genes. The V and J calls reflect TCRdb's pipeline rather than the authors' work. Recorded for this sample are about 1.6 million distinct CDR3 sequences; about 32% of them occurred a single time. Clones ranked in the top ten supply roughly 12% of the sample.

This clonotype was observed at least ten times. This clone's antigen is unknown. Base qualities were left out, and no much larger clone turns up one base away. Recombination linked TRBV27 to TRBJ2-3; TRBD2 agrees with 9 junctional bases. The material sequenced was blood. The sequence came from a woman aged 25 to 39 in good health. The DNA sequence reads TGTGCCAGCAGCCTTGCTAGCGGGATGACAGATACGCAGTATTTT. It codes for CASSLASGMTDTQYF.